This T cell receptor beta chain was profiled in a study of blood T cell repertoires in COVID-19. Across the whole study: Collection of acute and convalescent COVID-19 samples took place in the United States, Italy and Spain.

Authors' data handling: Using reference gene primer amplification, nucleated cell counts were estimated. Sequenced by immunoSEQ multiplex PCR; TCRdb stores in-frame clones only, minus some. V, J and clone size were drawn from that table, and D and trimming were deduced from the DNA. The table records some 150,000 clones, almost 90% of them present only once. With V trimmed by 3 bases and J by 3 bases, 8 bases remained unmatched. This CDR3 has 15 amino acids. Per germline, CDR1 SGHVS and CDR2 FNYEAQ. The rearrangement joins TRBV7-6 to TRBJ2-7; 7 nucleotides align to TRBD2. Source material: peripheral blood. The receptor's source is a man aged 45 to 65 with active or convalescent COVID-19. The CDR3 sequence: CASSLGGGFGYEQYF. For the CDR3, the DNA is TGTGCCAGCAGCTTGGGGGGGGGTTTCGGCTACGAGCAGTACTTC.